The TCR beta chain described here comes from a study of early T cells in non-severe SARS-CoV-2 infection. Overall study: Whole-blood bulk RNA, unsorted, was sequenced, and chains were unpaired.

The TCR library protocol was used to attach unique molecular identifiers. These identifiers were attached to individual cDNA molecules. TCRdb re-analysed the 5' RACE reads in MiXCR, keeping a single row per CDR3 protein. The data show over 45,000 distinct CDR3 sequences, approximately 5.6% seen once. This clonotype turned up a few times. Its target is unknown. Trimming took off 0 bases at V and 5 bases at J, with 14 bases between the two ends. This CDR3 has 15 amino acids. Germline V gives CDR1 SGDLS, CDR2 YYNGEE. The study, taken as a whole, reports: Matching with VDJdb favored anti-spike CD8 responses (missing private and CD4 specificities).

V gene TRBV9 combines with J gene TRBJ2-5; TRBD1 might be the D (5 bases). This TCR was recovered from an adult who was a healthcare worker with PCR-confirmed SARS-CoV-2 infection or an uninfected control (not recorded which). The material sequenced was whole blood. CDR3 residues: CASSVDSGNWETQYF. DNA of the CDR3: TGTGCCAGCAGCGTAGATTCAGGGAATTGGGAGACCCAGTACTTC.